The clone carrying this T cell receptor beta chain was seen repeatedly, ten times or more. The record originates from a study of T cells in Graves' hyperthyroidism and ophthalmopathy. Trimming pared 5 bases from V and 1 base from J, leaving 15 bases between. This CDR3 has 16 residues. In germline, CDR1 is LNHDA, CDR2 SQIVND (reference sequence). Stable Graves' hyperthyroidism denoted no ophthalmopathy progression over 18 months. RNA transcripts were the template for amplifying TCR beta CDR3 regions. With the HTBI primer set, the TCR CDR3 went through a first round of RT-PCR. TCRdb processed the multiplex PCR reads anew with MiXCR; each CDR3 protein has one entry. Among around 420,000 distinct CDR3 sequences listed, roughly 13% were seen once.

The chain employs TRBV19 and TRBJ2-1, with a weak D call TRBD2 (5 bases). Sample: blood. This sequence was found in a woman between 18 and 30 years old with Graves' hyperthyroidism. This CDR3 is CASSEGGGWSYNEQFF. The CDR3 DNA sequence: TGTGCCAGTAGTGAGGGCGGAGGTTGGTCCTACAATGAGCAGTTCTTC.